Below are 7 T cell receptor beta chains sequenced from a single sample in a study of blood T cell repertoires in COVID-19. The assay was immunoSEQ multiplex PCR, and TCRdb's table has in-frame clones only and misses some. The table lists under 150,000 clones, roughly 84% of them singletons, with 4% in the top ten. The sample taken for sequencing was peripheral blood. Receptors were obtained from a woman aged 60-70 years with acute or convalescent COVID-19.

The V and J genes are TRBV14 and TRBJ1-2; D perhaps matches TRBD1 (5 bases). This CDR3 contains 14 residues. V was shortened by 1 base and J by 8 bases, with 14 bases between the two germline ends. Germline V gives CDR1 SGHDN, CDR2 FVKESK. The CDR3 is CASSQVARVWGYTF. In DNA form, the CDR3 reads TGTGCCAGCAGCCAAGTGGCCAGGGTCTGGGGCTACACCTTC.

This clone was detected only once. The J gene is TRBJ2-1, the V gene TRBV11-3; D unclear. The CDR3 is 15 residues long. With 5 bases removed from V and 4 bases from J, the gap between germline ends came to 15 bases. The germline V gene has CDR1 SGHNT and CDR2 YENEEA. The CDR3 region is CASSAREAVYNEQFF. The CDR3 DNA reads as TGTGCCAGCAGCGCGCGCGAGGCAGTTTACAATGAGCAGTTCTTC.

This clone was counted only a few times. The chain employs TRBV12-3 or TRBV12-4 and TRBJ1-1; D unclear. V lost 2 bases and J lost 1, with 5 bases in between. The CDR3 extends over 13 amino acids. This CDR3 reads CASSLYGNTEAFF. The CDR3 nucleotides read TGTGCCAGCAGTTTATACGGGAACACTGAAGCTTTCTTT.

The J gene is TRBJ1-2, the V gene TRBV29-1; 10 bases align to TRBD1. Looked up from germline, CDR1 is SQVTM and CDR2 is ANQGSEA. Germline trimming cut 6 bases from V and 8 bases from J; bases unmatched to any gene: 3. The CDR3 runs to 11 residues. The CDR3 sequence is CSVLDRGGYTF. For the CDR3, the DNA is TGCAGCGTCCTGGACAGGGGGGGCTACACCTTC.

The chain recombines TRBV24-1 with TRBJ2-2; D is undetermined. The V and J ends lost 4 bases and 1 base respectively, with 3 bases between them. This CDR3 region has 13 residues. The germline V gene has CDR1 KGHDR and CDR2 SFDVKD. The DNA for the CDR3 is TGTGCCACCAGTGACGGGAACACCGGGGAGCTGTTTTTT. This codes for CATSDGNTGELFF.

The chain has TRBV4-2 and TRBJ2-3; TRBD2 aligns across 15 bases. CDR3 size: 17 residues. Losses at the gene ends were 6 bases for V and 2 bases for J; bases not matched to a gene: 6. CDR1 and CDR2 from the germline V gene are LGHNA and YNFKEQ. CDR3 in amino acids: CASRTGTSGRSTDTQYF. CDR3 nucleotides: TGTGCCAGCAGAACCGGGACTAGCGGGAGGTCCACAGATACGCAGTATTTT.

V usage is TRBV19 and J usage is TRBJ2-7; 9 positions match TRBD1. V lost 6 bases, J lost 1 base, and 7 bases stayed unmatched. From germline, CDR1 is LNHDA and CDR2 SQIVND (reference sequence). This CDR3 contains 15 residues. The CDR3 bases are TGTGCCAGTAGGGGAACAGGGGGCGCGTCCTACGAGCAGTACTTC. Its protein product is CASRGTGGASYEQYF.